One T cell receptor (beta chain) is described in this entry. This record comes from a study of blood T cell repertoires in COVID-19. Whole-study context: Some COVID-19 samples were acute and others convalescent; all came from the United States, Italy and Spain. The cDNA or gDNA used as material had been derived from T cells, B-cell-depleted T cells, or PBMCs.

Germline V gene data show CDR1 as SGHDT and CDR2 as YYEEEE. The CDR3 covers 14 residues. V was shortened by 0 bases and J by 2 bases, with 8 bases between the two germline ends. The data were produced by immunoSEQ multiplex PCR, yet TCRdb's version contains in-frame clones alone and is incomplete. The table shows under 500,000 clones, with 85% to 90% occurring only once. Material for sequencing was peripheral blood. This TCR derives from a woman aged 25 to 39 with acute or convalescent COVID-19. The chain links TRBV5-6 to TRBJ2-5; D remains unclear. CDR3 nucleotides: TGTGCCAGCAGCTTGGCCGGCGGACAAGAGACCCAGTACTTC. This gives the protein CASSLAGGQETQYF.